The clone carrying this TCR beta chain was seen many times. The TCR beta CDR3 regions underwent amplification using RNA transcripts as the source. TCR CDR3 underwent first-round RT-PCR with the HTBI primer set. TCRdb reprocessed the multiplex PCR reads via MiXCR and lists one record per CDR3 protein. The data hold about 280,000 distinct CDR3 sequences, with around a quarter observed a single time. The source of the sample is a study of T cells in Graves' hyperthyroidism and ophthalmopathy. Patients were excluded for uncontrolled infection, other autoimmune disease, pregnancy or lactation. This sample holds PBMCs from 10 ml fresh peripheral blood. Sequencing used blood. The clonotype comes from a man aged 35 to 55 with Graves' hyperthyroidism that later progressed to Graves' ophthalmopathy.

CDR3 DNA: TGCAGCCACAGCGTAGGTAGCGGGAGGTCCTACGAGCAGTACTTC. Translated, it gives CSHSVGSGRSYEQYF. The V call is TRBV29-1, the J call TRBJ2-7, with TRBD2 matching 10 bases. V shed 8 bases and J 1 base; nucleotides not matched to a gene: 11. In germline, CDR1 is SQVTM, CDR2 ANQGSEA. CDR3 length: 15 residues.